The clone carrying this T cell receptor (beta chain) was counted many times. Its specificity is unknown. These data are taken from a study of breast tumors, draining lymph nodes, adjacent tissues. Whole-study results and caveats: Tumor T cell lymph node origin was a supported hypothesis, not proven. Luminal-like breast cancer showed significantly higher tumor–nontumor repertoire similarity than basal-like.

TCRdb recomputed calls from the multiplex PCR reads with MiXCR, one row per CDR3 protein. The sample lists 90,000 to 120,000 distinct CDR3 sequences, 21% occurring once. Samples came from axillary lymph nodes draining the breast cancer. This receptor was taken from a female donor with breast cancer. Some clones in this sample may be carry-over from other donors' samples. Sequenced input: axillary lymph node tissue.

The CDR3 nucleotides are TGTGCCATCAGTGAGTCGCAGGCTGCCGCCGGGGAGCTGTTTTTT. Protein product: CAISESQAAAGELFF. This rearrangement joins TRBV10-3 to TRBJ2-2; no clear D gene. CDR1 is ENHRY and CDR2 is SYGVKD in the germline V gene. This CDR3 region has 15 residues. The V end lost 0 bases, the J end lost 6 bases, and 11 bases lay between the germline ends.